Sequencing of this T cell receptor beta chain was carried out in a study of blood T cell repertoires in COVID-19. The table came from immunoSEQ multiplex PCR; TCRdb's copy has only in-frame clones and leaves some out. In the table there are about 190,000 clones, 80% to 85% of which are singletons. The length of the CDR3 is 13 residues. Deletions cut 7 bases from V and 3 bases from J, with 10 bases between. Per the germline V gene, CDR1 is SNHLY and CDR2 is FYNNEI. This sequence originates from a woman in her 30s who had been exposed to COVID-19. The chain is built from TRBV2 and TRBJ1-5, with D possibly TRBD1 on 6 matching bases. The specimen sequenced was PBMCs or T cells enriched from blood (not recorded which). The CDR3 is CASMQGPNQPQHF. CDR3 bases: TGTGCCAGCATGCAGGGGCCCAATCAGCCCCAGCATTTT. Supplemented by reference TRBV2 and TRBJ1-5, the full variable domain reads EPEVTQTPSHQVTQMGQEVILRCVPISNHLYFYWYRQILGQKVEFLVSFYNNEISEKSEIFDDQFSVERPDGSNFTLKIRSTKLEDSAMYFCASMQGPNQPQHFGDGTRLSIL.